Listed here are 27 T cell receptor beta chains from one sample, sequenced in a study of technical replicates of blood from a few donors. The data were produced by immunoSEQ multiplex PCR, yet TCRdb's version contains in-frame clones alone and is incomplete. The repertoire holds tens of thousands of clones, with less than 95% as singletons. The source material was PBMCs. Receptors were obtained from a human donor in good health. Some clones in this sample may be carry-over from other donors' samples.

The rearrangement links TRBV30 to TRBJ2-3, with TRBD2 identical over 12 bases. Trimming removed 0 bases from V and 0 bases from J; junction bases left unmatched: 4. Looked up from germline, CDR1 is GTSNPN and CDR2 is SVGIG (reference sequence). The CDR3 loop spans 17 amino acids. The CDR3 region has the DNA TGTGCCTGGAGTGTAGGACTAGCGGGAAGTAGCACAGATACGCAGTATTTT. Encoded protein: CAWSVGLAGSSTDTQYF.

DNA for the CDR3: TGTGCCAGTAGTATAGCCCTGGACAGGGGGCATCTCGAGCAGTACTTC. Translated: CASSIALDRGHLEQYF. The chain couples TRBV19 to TRBJ2-7, with 11 bases matching TRBD1. This CDR3 region has 16 residues. Per the germline V gene, CDR1 is LNHDA and CDR2 is SQIVND (reference sequence). V gave up 1 base and J gave up 6 bases; unmatched junction bases: 8.

J is TRBJ2-1 and V is TRBV7-9, with 7 nucleotides matching TRBD2. The germline CDR1 and CDR2 sequences are SEHNR and FQNEAQ (reference sequence). The ends lost 5 bases at V and 9 bases at J; junction bases unmatched: 13. The CDR3 sequence is 15 residues long. The CDR3 loop is CASSRHFGGELEQFF. The DNA of the CDR3 is TGTGCCAGCAGCCGGCACTTTGGGGGGGAGCTTGAGCAGTTCTTC.

The genes are TRBV10-3 and TRBJ2-7, with 11 bases that match TRBD2. The CDR3 extends over 18 amino acids. Unmatched junction bases numbered 22, after V lost 8 bases and J lost 7 bases. In germline, CDR1 is ENHRY, CDR2 SYGVKD. The CDR3: CAIRNVGVAGGVRGEQYF. CDR3 nucleotides: TGTGCCATCCGAAATGTCGGGGTAGCGGGAGGGGTTAGAGGGGAGCAGTACTTC.

V and J are TRBV5-8 and TRBJ1-1; D is ambiguous. The CDR3 spans 11 residues. The V end was cut by 4 bases, the J end by 5 bases, with 6 bases between. Germline CDR1 and CDR2: SGHTS and YDEGEE. DNA of the CDR3: TGTGCCAGCAGCCGTTATACTGAAGCTTTCTTT. Its translation is CASSRYTEAFF.

This chain uses TRBV15 with TRBJ2-5, with D possibly being TRBD1 (6 bases). Trimming pared 3 bases from V and 5 bases from J, leaving 13 bases between. The CDR3 loop spans 14 amino acids. Per the germline V gene, CDR1 is LNHNV and CDR2 is YYDKDF (reference sequence). The CDR3 region is CATSRNRAGETQYF. The CDR3 bases are TGTGCCACCAGCAGGAACAGGGCAGGGGAGACCCAGTACTTC.

The chain uses TRBV7-9 and TRBJ2-7; possibly TRBD1 for D (5 bases). V lost 0 bases and J lost 6, with 9 bases in between. The CDR3 sequence is 13 residues long. Per germline, CDR1 SEHNR and CDR2 FQNEAQ (reference sequence). CDR3 coding DNA: TGTGCCAGCAGCTTAGCGAGCAGGGTCGAGCAGTACTTC. This encodes CASSLASRVEQYF. Full variable domain (rest looked up from reference TRBV7-9 and TRBJ2-7): DTGVSQNPRHKITKRGQNVTFRCDPISEHNRLYWYRQTLGQGPEFLTYFQNEAQLEKSRLLSDRFSAERPKGSFSTLEIQRTEQGDSAMYLCASSLASRVEQYFGPGTRLTVT.

The gene calls are TRBV6-5 and TRBJ1-6; TRBD1 matches 9 bases. V gave up 6 bases and J gave up 5 bases; unmatched junction bases: 5. Germline-derived CDR1 and CDR2 are MNHEY and SVGAGI. This CDR3 is 15 amino acids long. DNA for the CDR3: TGTGCCAGCAGGGAGTGGGACAGGGATAATTCACCCCTCCACTTT. Translating it yields CASREWDRDNSPLHF.

J is TRBJ2-7 and V is TRBV18; 10 bases map to TRBD2. After removal of 3 bases from V and 3 bases from J, the junction contained 11 bases not matched to a gene. The CDR3 length is 17 residues. CDR1 and CDR2 (germline): KGHSH, LQKENI. The CDR3 region has the DNA TGTGCCAGCTCACCCCCGGCGGGAGCGGGAGGGGGCTACGAGCAGTACTTC. This sequence encodes CASSPPAGAGGGYEQYF.

This chain connects TRBV13 to TRBJ2-2; 8 nucleotides line up with TRBD2. Per germline, CDR1 PRHDT and CDR2 FYEKMQ (reference sequence). The V and J ends lost 5 bases and 4 bases, in that order; junction bases with no gene match: 12. This CDR3 is built from 17 residues. The CDR3 DNA reads TGTGCCAGCAGCGGCCAAGGCGGGACTAGTGGCACCGGGGAGCTGTTTTTT. It is translated as CASSGQGGTSGTGELFF.

The V gene is TRBV11-2, the J gene TRBJ1-2; D unclear. The CDR3 extends over 14 amino acids. V was cut by 3 bases and J by 1 base, with 9 bases left in between. The germline V gene has CDR1 SGHAT and CDR2 FQNNGV. This CDR3 reads CASSLAQINYGYTF. The CDR3 region has the DNA TGTGCCAGCAGCTTGGCTCAGATTAACTATGGCTACACCTTC.

The chain combines TRBV7-8 with TRBJ2-3, with a possible D match to TRBD2 (6 bases). The CDR3 runs to 16 residues. In germline, CDR1 is SGHVS, CDR2 FQNEAQ. Trimming took off 5 bases at V and 4 bases at J, with 19 bases between the two ends. The CDR3 region is CASSPPWRLGADTQYF. The CDR3 coding sequence is TGTGCCAGCAGCCCCCCATGGAGACTAGGGGCAGATACGCAGTATTTT.

V is TRBV7-8 and J is TRBJ2-1; tentative D call: TRBD2 (5 bases). The ends were cut back, 6 bases at V and 2 bases at J, with 14 bases in the middle. This CDR3 has 15 amino acids. The germline CDR1 and CDR2 sequences are SGHVS and FQNEAQ. The DNA for the CDR3 is TGTGCCAGCAGGTCAAGCGGCCTCCCCTACAATGAGCAGTTCTTC. It is translated as CASRSSGLPYNEQFF.

The chain links TRBV12-5 to TRBJ2-2; 9 nucleotides agree with TRBD2. J was trimmed by 4 bases and V by 6 bases; bases with no gene match: 6. Germline V gene lookup returns CDR1 LGHNT and CDR2 FRNRAP. This CDR3 has 15 amino acids. The CDR3: CASGSGLAFTGELFF. CDR3 bases: TGTGCTAGTGGCTCGGGACTAGCTTTCACCGGGGAGCTGTTTTTT.

This clone was seen only a few times. The chain couples TRBV19 to TRBJ1-1, with D uncertain. Germline V gene sequence: CDR1 LNHDA, CDR2 SQIVND (reference sequence). The CDR3 sequence is 15 residues long. The V gene lost 7 bases and the J gene lost 6 bases, with 21 bases spanning the gap. Written as DNA, the CDR3 is TGTGCCAGTACTCAAACCAAAACGGGGTCGCCTGAAGCTTTCTTT. Its translation: CASTQTKTGSPEAFF.

This rearrangement joins TRBV27 to TRBJ1-6, with 9 bases lining up with TRBD1. Trimming cost V 10 bases and J 10 bases; bases outside gene matches: 8. Per germline, CDR1 MNHEY and CDR2 SMNVEV (reference sequence). The CDR3 contains 13 residues. The CDR3 DNA sequence: TGTGCCACGGTAGGACAGGGGATGTCACCCCTCCACTTT. Translated, it gives CATVGQGMSPLHF.

The chain recombines TRBV13 with TRBJ1-2; TRBD1 aligns across 10 bases. V shed 5 bases and J 8 bases; nucleotides not matched to a gene: 5. This CDR3 region has 13 residues. CDR1 is PRHDT, CDR2 FYEKMQ, per germline (reference sequence). CDR3 nucleotides: TGTGCCAGCAGCGGCGACAGGGGGCAAGGCTACACCTTC. Its protein is CASSGDRGQGYTF.

This rearrangement joins TRBV2 to TRBJ1-2; D may be TRBD1 (5 bases). Between the trimmed V and J ends, which lost 6 bases and 1 base, there was a span of 9 bases. The CDR3 runs 13 residues. The germline gives CDR1 SNHLY, CDR2 FYNNEI. The CDR3: CASSTDSNYGYTF. The CDR3 region has the DNA TGTGCCAGCAGCACCGACAGTAACTATGGCTACACCTTC.

V usage is TRBV7-2 and J usage is TRBJ2-7; TRBD1 might be the D (5 bases). V lost 5 bases to trimming and J lost 5 bases, with 13 bases between them. CDR1 is SGHTA, CDR2 FQGNSA, per germline. The CDR3 spans 13 residues. CDR3 coding DNA: TGTGCCAGCAGCCGTCAGGGTTTACACGAGCAGTACTTC. Residues: CASSRQGLHEQYF.

The rearrangement uses TRBV6-1 and TRBJ2-5; the match to TRBD2 covers 8 bases. Trimming removed 4 bases from V and 2 bases from J; junction bases left unmatched: 6. Germline V lookup: CDR1 MNHNS, CDR2 SASEGT. This CDR3 is built from 15 residues. CDR3 nucleotide sequence: TGTGCCAGCAGTGGGCAGCGGGGGATTCAAGAGACCCAGTACTTC. Amino acids: CASSGQRGIQETQYF.

This chain joins TRBV7-9 and TRBJ1-5, with a weak D call TRBD1 (6 bases). Germline assignment: CDR1 SEHNR and CDR2 FQNEAQ (reference sequence). V lost 5 bases and J lost 2, with 16 bases in between. CDR3 size: 16 residues. CDR3 protein: CASSPAGAAGNQPQHF. The CDR3 nucleotides read TGTGCCAGCAGCCCAGCGGGGGCGGCCGGCAATCAGCCCCAGCATTTT.

This chain connects TRBV18 to TRBJ2-4, with D perhaps TRBD2 (5 bases). The V and J ends lost 3 bases and 0 bases respectively, with 12 bases between them. CDR1 is KGHSH, CDR2 LQKENI, per germline. This CDR3 spans 16 amino acids. CDR3 coding DNA: TGTGCCAGCTCACCCCTCAGCGGCGTAGCCAAAAACATTCAGTACTTC. Its protein is CASSPLSGVAKNIQYF.

The chain carries TRBV4-3 and TRBJ2-7; 9 nucleotides match TRBD1. Unmatched junction bases numbered 6, after V lost 4 bases and J lost 5 bases. Per germline, CDR1 LGHNA and CDR2 YSLEER. This CDR3 region has 14 residues. CDR3 sequence reads: CASSRGTGIDEQYF. In nucleotides, the CDR3 is TGCGCCAGCAGCCGAGGGACAGGGATTGACGAGCAGTACTTC.

On this clone: At one of its ends the junction is not consistent with the germline gene, which may arise from a read error. Other DNA sequences in this sample translate to the same CDR3. The chain recombines TRBV29-1 with TRBJ1-2; D is uncertain. Germline V gene sequence: CDR1 SQVTM, CDR2 ANQGSEA. The CDR3 consists of 12 residues. The CDR3 nucleotides read TGCAGCGTTTTGGAGGGAGGTGATGGCTACACTTTC. Encoded protein: CSVLEGGDGYTF.

V usage is TRBV5-1 and J usage is TRBJ2-3, with 9 bases that match TRBD2. The trim removed 6 bases at V and 5 bases at J, leaving 7 bases unmatched. From germline, CDR1 is SGHRS and CDR2 YFSETQ. This CDR3 contains 14 residues. This CDR3 reads CASTGGGAGDTQYF. The CDR3 nucleotides read TGCGCCAGCACTGGCGGGGGGGCAGGAGATACGCAGTATTTT.

The chain is built from TRBV5-8 and TRBJ1-2; 7 bases map to TRBD1. V lost 0 bases and J lost 8; bases outside the gene matches: 10. The CDR3 runs to 15 residues. Germline V CDR1 and CDR2: SGHTS, YDEGEE. For the CDR3, the DNA is TGTGCCAGCAGCTTGGGACAGGGAAGAGTGAGCGGCTACACCTTC. This sequence encodes CASSLGQGRVSGYTF.

This sequence joins TRBV5-1 and TRBJ2-1, with D perhaps matching TRBD1 (5 bases). Germline CDR1 SGHRS, CDR2 YFSETQ. V lost 2 bases to trimming and J lost 6 bases, with 12 bases between them. The CDR3 has 14 residues. The CDR3 sequence: CASSFGHVSNEQFF. DNA of the CDR3: TGCGCCAGCAGCTTCGGACACGTAAGCAATGAGCAGTTCTTC.